One and the same sample provided the 9 T cell receptor beta chains below, sequenced in a study of CD8+CD57+ T cells in acquired aplastic anemia. Patients sequenced had flow cytometry evidence of CD8+CD57+ cell expansion. The TCR beta profiling, which covered VDJ combination and CDR3 sequence, was carried out using genomic DNA as the template. TCRdb processed the reads anew with MiXCR; each CDR3 protein has one entry. The sample has about 170,000 distinct CDR3 sequences, 45% to 55% seen once. Sequencing used sorted CD4+, CD8+, or CD8+CD57+ T cells (not recorded which) from PBMCs. Source of these receptors: a human donor with aplastic anemia.

This clonotype was seen a handful of times. The V and J genes are TRBV3-1 and TRBJ1-4; 8 bases match TRBD1. Trimming at V came to 4 bases and at J to 3 bases, leaving 4 bases not matched to a gene. This CDR3 has 15 amino acids. Germline lookup yields CDR1 LGHDT and CDR2 YNNKEL (reference sequence). The CDR3 nucleotides are TGTGCCAGCAGCCGGAAACAGGGGGCTAATGAAAAACTGTTTTTT. Its protein product is CASSRKQGANEKLFF.

Remarks on this clonotype: With a much larger clone just one base away, this may be a read error. This likely comes from a read error, as the CDR3 has no conserved phenylalanine or tryptophan at its end. The chain combines TRBV13 with TRBJ2-2; possible D gene TRBD2, 5 bases. Germline V gene data show CDR1 as PRHDT and CDR2 as FYEKMQ (reference sequence). With 4 bases removed from V and 7 bases from J, the gap between germline ends came to 22 bases. This CDR3 contains 17 residues. The CDR3 spells CASSSRGRRLEGGELFS. The DNA of the CDR3 is TGTGCCAGCAGCTCCCGTGGCAGAAGGTTAGAGGGCGGGGAGCTGTTTTCT.

The sample holds many counts of this clonotype. CDR3 nucleotide sequence: TGCGCCAGCAGCCAAGAACCGGGGGGACTAGGCCGCAATGAGCAGTTCTTC. It codes for CASSQEPGGLGRNEQFF. V usage is TRBV4-3 and J usage is TRBJ2-1; 8 bases align to TRBD2. CDR1 LGHNA and CDR2 YSLEER come from the germline V gene. The J segment lost 6 bases and the V segment lost 0 bases, leaving 10 bases of the junction unmatched. CDR3 length: 17 residues.

This clonotype was detected ten times or more. The chain is built from TRBV5-1 and TRBJ1-6; possibly TRBD1 for D (5 bases). The CDR3 sequence is 13 residues long. The V end was cut by 0 bases, the J end by 7 bases, with 5 bases between. From germline, CDR1 is SGHRS and CDR2 YFSETQ. CDR3 bases: TGCGCCAGCAGCTTGGACAGGAATTCACCCCTCCACTTT. The encoded protein is CASSLDRNSPLHF.

A word on this clonotype: Germline is not matched at one junction end, which may reflect a read error. The chain joins TRBV7-2 to TRBJ2-3, with D maybe TRBD2 (6 bases). The CDR3 covers 14 residues. Per germline, CDR1 SGHTA and CDR2 FQGNSA. The chain's CDR3 is CVSSLVPGGDTQYF. The CDR3 bases are TGTGTCAGCAGCTTAGTTCCTGGGGGGGATACGCAGTATTTT. Looking up the rest from reference TRBV7-2 and TRBJ2-3 gives the full variable domain: GAGVSQSPSNKVTEKGKDVELRCDPISGHTALYWYRQSLGQGLEFLIYFQGNSAPDKSGLPSDRFSAERTGGSVSTLTIQRTQQEDSAVYLCVSSLVPGGDTQYFGPGTRLTVL.

The chain carries TRBV24-1 and TRBJ2-1; perhaps TRBD1 as D (6 bases). CDR1 is KGHDR, CDR2 SFDVKD, per germline. Trimming removed 4 bases from V and 10 bases from J, with 10 bases in between. The CDR3 runs to 12 residues. The CDR3 protein is CATSDGQPEQFF. The CDR3 nucleotides are TGTGCCACCAGTGACGGACAGCCGGAGCAGTTCTTC.

The chain recombines TRBV24-1 with TRBJ2-7; 7 nucleotides agree with TRBD2. Germline CDR1 and CDR2: KGHDR and SFDVKD. The CDR3 extends over 14 amino acids. V trimming: 6 bases; J trimming: 0 bases; junction bases outside the gene matches: 4. The CDR3 is CATSSGARSYEQYF. The DNA of the CDR3 is TGTGCCACCAGTAGCGGGGCCCGCTCCTACGAGCAGTACTTC.

DNA of the CDR3: TGTGCCACCAGTGATTTGACAGGGGGTGGCAATCAGCCCCAGCATTTT. Its translation: CATSDLTGGGNQPQHF. V usage is TRBV24-1 and J usage is TRBJ1-5, with 8 bases lining up with TRBD1. The CDR3 is 16 amino acids. Trimming took 0 bases from V and 2 from J; bases not matched to a gene: 2. Germline V lookup: CDR1 KGHDR, CDR2 SFDVKD.

On this clonotype: A much larger clone is a single base away; this may be a read error. This sequence joins TRBV6-6 and TRBJ2-3, with 7 bases aligning to TRBD1. Germline values: CDR1 MNHNY, CDR2 SVGAGI (reference sequence). The CDR3 spans 15 residues. CDR3 coding DNA: TGTGCCAGCAGGGGGTCAGGGCTCGGGACAGATACGCGGTATTTT. Residues: CASRGSGLGTDTRYF.